These 26 T cell receptor beta chains originate from one sample sequenced in a study of shared clonotypes between healthy human individuals. The table came from immunoSEQ multiplex PCR; TCRdb's copy has only in-frame clones and leaves some out. The profile covers around 620,000 clones, with approximately 95% appearing a single time and about 0.11% taken by the ten largest. Only CD45RO-negative cells positively selected for CCR7 counted as naive CD8 cells, so terminally differentiated effector memory CD45RA+ cells were excluded. Sequencing was carried out using naive CD8+ T cells sorted from blood. The receptors derive from a woman in her 30s in good health.

This chain joins TRBV19 and TRBJ1-1; D gene uncertain. Deletions cut 7 bases from V and 4 bases from J, with 22 bases between. The CDR3 runs to 16 residues. Germline CDR1 LNHDA, CDR2 SQIVND (reference sequence). CDR3 loop: CASTLLHIGEGTEAFF. The CDR3 DNA reads TGTGCCAGTACACTCCTCCATATCGGTGAGGGCACTGAAGCTTTCTTT.

The V call is TRBV29-1, the J call TRBJ2-3; 9 bases align to TRBD1. The germline V gene has CDR1 SQVTM and CDR2 ANQGSEA. The CDR3 is 13 amino acids. V gave up 7 bases and J gave up 1 base; unmatched junction bases: 3. CDR3 nucleotide sequence: TGCAGCGCACGGGACAGGGGCACAGATACGCAGTATTTT. Its translation: CSARDRGTDTQYF.

The V call is TRBV9, the J call TRBJ1-1; possible D gene TRBD1, 6 bases. Trimming took 4 bases from V and 1 from J, leaving 20 bases between them. Germline loops: CDR1 SGDLS, CDR2 YYNGEE. The CDR3 runs to 17 residues. The DNA for the CDR3 is TGTGCCAGCAGCCACAACCCTAACAGGGAAAAGAACACTGAAGCTTTCTTT. It yields the protein CASSHNPNREKNTEAFF.

This clone has only one observation. The chain links TRBV7-9 to TRBJ1-1, with D possibly TRBD1 on 5 matching bases. CDR1 is SEHNR and CDR2 is FQNEAQ in the germline V gene (reference sequence). CDR3 length: 14 amino acids. V lost 7 bases, J lost 0 bases, and 12 bases lay in between. The CDR3 region has the DNA TGTGCCAGCAACGGAAGGGGTATGAACACTGAAGCTTTCTTT. Translating it yields CASNGRGMNTEAFF.

V is TRBV28 and J is TRBJ2-7, with 7 bases matching TRBD2. Germline V gene data show CDR1 as MDHEN and CDR2 as SYDVKM. V was clipped by 1 base and J by 3 bases; unmatched bases: 6. This CDR3 contains 15 residues. The CDR3 is CASSLSGGRDYEQYF. The CDR3 DNA sequence: TGTGCCAGCAGTTTATCGGGGGGTCGAGACTACGAGCAGTACTTC.

V is TRBV11-1 and J is TRBJ2-7, with D uncertain. With 4 bases removed from V and 1 base from J, the gap between germline ends came to 11 bases. Per germline, CDR1 SGHAT and CDR2 FQDESV (reference sequence). This CDR3 contains 14 residues. The CDR3 DNA follows: TGTGCCAGCAGCTGGTCAGTGGGGTCCTACGAGCAGTACTTC. Its translation: CASSWSVGSYEQYF.

This chain links TRBV6-5 with TRBJ1-4; TRBD1 aligns across 7 bases. The CDR3 sequence is 15 residues long. CDR1 is MNHEY and CDR2 is SVGAGI in the germline V gene. The V segment lost 2 bases and the J segment 3 bases; nucleotides outside the gene matches: 3. The CDR3 sequence: CASSYIDRANEKLFF. The CDR3 DNA follows: TGTGCCAGCAGTTACATCGACAGGGCTAATGAAAAACTGTTTTTT.

This sequence joins TRBV4-2 and TRBJ2-2; D possibly corresponds to TRBD2 (6 bases). The V gene's germline CDR1 is LGHNA and CDR2 YNFKEQ. Trimming left V 4 bases short and J 4 bases short, with 16 bases between. CDR3 length: 16 amino acids. CDR3 coding DNA: TGTGCCAGCAGCCCGTCCCGGTGGGGAGGCACCGGGGAGCTGTTTTTT. Translation gives CASSPSRWGGTGELFF.

The chain couples TRBV4-1 to TRBJ2-1; 11 bases align to TRBD2. Trimming took 3 bases from V and 3 from J; bases not matched to a gene: 7. This CDR3 region has 17 residues. Germline assignment: CDR1 MGHRA and CDR2 YSYEKL. The CDR3 nucleotides are TGCGCCAGCAGCCACGCCTCCGGGACTAGCGGCTACAATGAGCAGTTCTTC. Amino acid sequence: CASSHASGTSGYNEQFF.

This rearrangement joins TRBV29-1 to TRBJ2-5, with 9 bases identical to TRBD1. V lost 8 bases, J lost 5 bases, and 9 bases stayed unmatched. The germline gives CDR1 SQVTM, CDR2 ANQGSEA. CDR3 length equals 13 residues. As DNA, the CDR3 is TGCAGCTCCTGGACAGGGGTAGGGGAGACCCAGTACTTC. It yields the protein CSSWTGVGETQYF.

The chain has TRBV14 and TRBJ2-7; 8 bases agree with TRBD1. V lost 1 base and J lost 0; bases outside the gene matches: 14. The germline V gene encodes CDR1 SGHDN and CDR2 FVKESK. The CDR3 length is 19 residues. The CDR3 loop is CASSQAVRDRLESSYEQYF. In DNA form, the CDR3 reads TGTGCCAGCAGCCAAGCTGTTCGGGACAGGCTCGAAAGCTCCTACGAGCAGTACTTC.

The V and J genes are TRBV7-9 and TRBJ2-7, with 8 bases that match TRBD2. In germline, CDR1 is SEHNR, CDR2 FQNEAQ (reference sequence). J gave up 3 bases and V 7 bases, and 11 bases lay outside the gene matches. The CDR3 has 15 residues. This chain's CDR3 is CASTPGGGQFYEQYF. DNA for the CDR3: TGTGCCAGCACTCCCGGGGGGGGACAATTCTACGAGCAGTACTTC. The full variable domain, rest sourced from reference TRBV7-9 and TRBJ2-7, is DTGVSQNPRHKITKRGQNVTFRCDPISEHNRLYWYRQTLGQGPEFLTYFQNEAQLEKSRLLSDRFSAERPKGSFSTLEIQRTEQGDSAMYLCASTPGGGQFYEQYFGPGTRLTVT.

The chain carries TRBV7-9 and TRBJ2-3, with D hard to call. In germline, CDR1 is SEHNR, CDR2 FQNEAQ (reference sequence). The ends were cut back, 8 bases at V and 0 bases at J, with 9 bases in the middle. CDR3 size: 13 residues. The CDR3 reads CASLPGSTDTQYF. DNA for the CDR3: TGTGCCAGCCTTCCCGGGAGCACAGATACGCAGTATTTT.

The V gene is TRBV15, the J gene TRBJ2-1; D possibly corresponds to TRBD2 (5 bases). CDR1 is LNHNV, CDR2 YYDKDF, per germline (reference sequence). The CDR3 covers 16 residues. V was clipped by 0 bases and J by 3 bases, with 12 bases between them. The CDR3 loop is CATSRDVLGFYNEQFF. The CDR3 coding sequence is TGTGCCACCAGCAGAGACGTACTAGGATTCTACAATGAGCAGTTCTTC.

The rearrangement uses TRBV27 and TRBJ2-7; TRBD2 matches at 9 bases. The CDR3 contains 15 residues. Trimming removed 6 bases from V and 6 bases from J; junction bases left unmatched: 12. Germline V gene sequence: CDR1 MNHEY, CDR2 SMNVEV (reference sequence). For the CDR3, the DNA is TGTGCCAGCAGCTCCTTCCCGGGACTAGCCTCCGAGCAGTACTTC. Translated: CASSSFPGLASEQYF.

The chain links TRBV5-8 to TRBJ2-7; D possibly uses TRBD1 or TRBD2 (5 bases each). The length of the CDR3 is 13 residues. Trimming pared 10 bases from V and 0 bases from J, leaving 14 bases between. The V gene's germline CDR1 is SGHTS and CDR2 YDEGEE. The CDR3 bases are TGTGCCGTCCGGGACCAAATCTCCTACGAGCAGTACTTC. Its protein is CAVRDQISYEQYF.

V is TRBV7-2 and J is TRBJ2-5; 12 nucleotides agree with TRBD2. CDR3 length: 15 amino acids. The ends lost 5 bases at V and 2 bases at J; junction bases unmatched: 3. The germline V gene has CDR1 SGHTA and CDR2 FQGNSA. The CDR3, as DNA: TGTGCCAGCAGCCCGGGACTAGCGGGTCAAGAGACCCAGTACTTC. Its protein product is CASSPGLAGQETQYF.

The chain combines TRBV19 with TRBJ2-1, with TRBD2 as a possible D gene (6 bases). Germline CDR1 and CDR2: LNHDA and SQIVND (reference sequence). V shed 3 bases and J shed 9 bases, with 12 bases lying between them. The length of the CDR3 is 13 residues. This chain's CDR3 is CASSIRPGVEQFF. The CDR3 bases are TGTGCCAGTAGTATTAGGCCGGGAGTTGAGCAGTTCTTC.

This chain joins TRBV9 and TRBJ1-3, with TRBD1 as a possible D gene (5 bases). Trimming cost V 0 bases and J 8 bases, with 21 bases left between them. Per the germline V gene, CDR1 is SGDLS and CDR2 is YYNGEE. The CDR3 sequence is 17 residues long. This CDR3 reads CASSVEADVSLGDTIYF. DNA for the CDR3: TGTGCCAGCAGCGTAGAAGCGGATGTGTCACTGGGGGACACCATATATTTT.

The chain links TRBV23-1 to TRBJ1-5; D call uncertain. TRBV23-1 is an ORF for which the function is uncertain. V dropped 0 bases and J dropped 3 bases, with 12 bases sitting between them. The CDR3 is 16 residues long. CDR3 in DNA: TGCGCCAGCAGTCAATCTTCCCTCTGGTACAATCAGCCCCAGCATTTT. It yields the protein CASSQSSLWYNQPQHF.

The chain is built from TRBV2 and TRBJ2-2; 7 nucleotides agree with TRBD2. This CDR3 spans 13 amino acids. Germline V gene sequence: CDR1 SNHLY, CDR2 FYNNEI. Germline trimming cut 4 bases from V and 4 bases from J; bases unmatched to any gene: 0. This CDR3 is CASSGGGTGELFF. As DNA, the CDR3 is TGTGCCAGCAGTGGGGGGGGCACCGGGGAGCTGTTTTTT. Using reference TRBV2 and TRBJ2-2 for the parts outside the CDR3, the full variable domain is EPEVTQTPSHQVTQMGQEVILRCVPISNHLYFYWYRQILGQKVEFLVSFYNNEISEKSEIFDDQFSVERPDGSNFTLKIRSTKLEDSAMYFCASSGGGTGELFFGEGSRLTVL.

This chain links TRBV28 with TRBJ2-5; D might be TRBD1 (5 bases). The DNA end lines up better with TRBJ2-7; the J call may be wrong. The CDR3 runs to 18 residues. The germline V gene has CDR1 MDHEN and CDR2 SYDVKM. The chain's CDR3 is CASSFGPSETHRPYEQYF. The CDR3 region has the DNA TGTGCCAGCAGTTTTGGACCGTCCGAGACCCACAGGCCCTACGAGCAGTACTTC.

The chain has TRBV10-3 and TRBJ1-1; D not certain. Germline V CDR1 and CDR2: ENHRY, SYGVKD. The CDR3 consists of 13 residues. Deletions cut 7 bases from V and 1 base from J, with 10 bases between. The CDR3 DNA reads TGTGCCATCATTGGGGAGAAGAACACTGAAGCTTTCTTT. This encodes CAIIGEKNTEAFF.

The rearrangement uses TRBV4-1 and TRBJ1-5; D call uncertain. The V gene lost 2 bases and the J gene lost 8 bases, with 10 bases spanning the gap. Germline V gives CDR1 MGHRA, CDR2 YSYEKL. The CDR3 sequence is 13 residues long. CDR3 nucleotide sequence: TGCGCCAGCAGCCAACGAATCAGTGAGCCCCAGCATTTT. Encoded protein: CASSQRISEPQHF.

The chain employs TRBV6-1 and TRBJ1-1; no clear D. Trimming removed 2 bases from V and 4 bases from J, with 11 bases in between. Germline CDR1 is MNHNS and CDR2 is SASEGT. The CDR3 has 14 residues. Here the CDR3 DNA reads TGTGCCAGCAGTGAATGGGATTCCGGCACTGAAGCTTTCTTT. Translation gives CASSEWDSGTEAFF.

V is TRBV29-1 and J is TRBJ2-1; maybe TRBD1 (6 bases). The CDR3 is 14 residues long. The V end was cut by 0 bases, the J end by 7 bases, with 13 bases between. From germline, CDR1 is SQVTM and CDR2 ANQGSEA. Written as DNA, the CDR3 is TGCAGCGTTGAAGAACAGGGTGCGGCGAATGAGCAGTTCTTC. It yields the protein CSVEEQGAANEQFF.